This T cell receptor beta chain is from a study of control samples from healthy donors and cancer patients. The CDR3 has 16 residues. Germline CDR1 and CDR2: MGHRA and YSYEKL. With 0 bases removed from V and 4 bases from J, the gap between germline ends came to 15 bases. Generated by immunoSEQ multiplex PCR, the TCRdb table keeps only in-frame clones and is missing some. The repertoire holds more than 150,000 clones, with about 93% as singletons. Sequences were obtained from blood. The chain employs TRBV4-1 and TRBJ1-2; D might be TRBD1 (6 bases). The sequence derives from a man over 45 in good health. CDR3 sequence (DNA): TGCGCCAGCAGCCAAGATGTGAGAGGGGGGACCTATGGCTACACCTTC. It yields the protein CASSQDVRGGTYGYTF.